This TCR beta chain was documented in a study of T cells in Graves' hyperthyroidism and ophthalmopathy. General study points: Blood samples included most of the expanded thyroid clonotypes exceeding 0.001.

Trimming shortened V by 6 bases and J by 4 bases, and 13 bases separated the two germline ends. The length of the CDR3 is 13 residues. Germline V gives CDR1 DFQATT, CDR2 SNEGSKA (reference sequence). This clonotype was picked up a small number of times. Its antigen remains unknown. TCR beta CDR3 regions were amplified from RNA transcripts. TCR CDR3 regions were first amplified by RT-PCR with HTBI primers. From the multiplex PCR reads, TCRdb called clonotypes with MiXCR, one entry per CDR3 protein. The sample lists hundreds of thousands of distinct CDR3 sequences; roughly 18% were seen once. The V and J genes are TRBV20-1 and TRBJ2-4; no clear D gene. The receptor was isolated from a woman aged 18-29 years with Graves' ophthalmopathy. The sample comprised blood. In DNA, the CDR3 is TGCAGTGCCTCGGACGGCCCTAAAAACATTCAGTACTTC. It translates to CSASDGPKNIQYF.